This TCR beta chain was documented in a study of blood T cell repertoires in COVID-19. On the study more broadly: Some COVID-19 samples were acute and others convalescent; all came from the United States, Italy and Spain.

TCRdb's table, derived via immunoSEQ multiplex PCR, lists solely in-frame clones and lacks some. The data show roughly 18,000 clones, with approximately 90% seen just once and 7% to 9% held by the top ten. The CDR3 runs 15 residues. The ends were cut back, 4 bases at V and 0 bases at J, with 12 bases in the middle. From germline, CDR1 is SGHAT and CDR2 FQNNGV. The chain recombines TRBV11-2 with TRBJ1-1; D is unresolved. The sequenced sample was peripheral blood. This TCR derives from a woman aged 55 to 70 with active COVID-19. CDR3 DNA sequence: TGTGCCAGCAGCTCAGGTCAGTTCATGAACACTGAAGCTTTCTTT. Protein product: CASSSGQFMNTEAFF.